These 21 T cell receptor beta chains share one sample of origin, sequenced in a study of T cell changes during pregnancy in multiple sclerosis. The method was immunoSEQ multiplex PCR; TCRdb's version includes in-frame clones alone and lacks a portion of them. The data contain fewer than 70,000 clones, over 80% of them singletons. This sample comprised peripheral blood, obtained in the second trimester of pregnancy. These receptors came from a female donor in good health, enrolled as a control in a pregnancy study.

This chain links TRBV6-6 with TRBJ2-5; 8 positions agree with TRBD2. CDR1 and CDR2 (germline): MNHNY, SVGAGI (reference sequence). The CDR3 has 16 amino acids. Germline trimming cut 2 bases from V and 1 base from J; bases unmatched to any gene: 6. The CDR3 bases are TGTGCCAGCAGTTACCGCCCTAGCGGGCCCCAAGAGACCCAGTACTTC. As protein: CASSYRPSGPQETQYF.

This chain uses TRBV5-1 with TRBJ2-2, with 8 bases lining up with TRBD1. The CDR3 is 14 residues long. CDR1 SGHRS and CDR2 YFSETQ come from the germline V gene. The ends lost 7 bases at V and 0 bases at J; junction bases unmatched: 2. The CDR3 reads CASGQGANTGELFF. The CDR3 region has the DNA TGCGCCAGCGGACAGGGTGCGAACACCGGGGAGCTGTTTTTT.

This chain links TRBV9 with TRBJ2-1, with TRBD2 matching 8 bases. Germline CDR1 and CDR2: SGDLS and YYNGEE. Losses at the gene ends were 1 base for V and 7 bases for J; bases not matched to a gene: 7. This CDR3 region has 15 residues. CDR3 loop: CASSVQSGRENEQFF. The CDR3 DNA reads TGTGCCAGCAGCGTACAGAGCGGGAGAGAGAATGAGCAGTTCTTC.

V gene TRBV29-1 combines with J gene TRBJ1-2; 7 bases line up with TRBD1. The CDR3 runs 15 residues. In germline, CDR1 is SQVTM, CDR2 ANQGSEA. V lost 4 bases to trimming and J lost 3 bases; unmatched junction nucleotides: 11. The CDR3 DNA follows: TGCAGCGTTGTCTCCGGGACAGAGGACTACTATGGCTACACCTTC. Translating it yields CSVVSGTEDYYGYTF.

The chain couples TRBV6-5 to TRBJ2-3; 10 bases are a match to TRBD2. The CDR3 has 16 residues. V dropped 2 bases and J dropped 6; count of bases not matched to a gene: 8. Germline V gene lookup returns CDR1 MNHEY and CDR2 SVGAGI. CDR3 nucleotides: TGTGCCAGCAGTTACGGGCCAGCGGGAGGGTTGGATACGCAGTATTTT. Translating gives CASSYGPAGGLDTQYF.

This chain links TRBV5-1 with TRBJ1-2, with TRBD1 matching 7 bases. Per germline, CDR1 SGHRS and CDR2 YFSETQ. This CDR3 has 14 amino acids. The V gene end was trimmed by 2 bases and the J gene end by 2 bases; junction bases not matched to a gene: 3. As DNA, the CDR3 is TGCGCCAGCAGCTTTCAGGGGGTAAACTATGGCTACACCTTC. Its protein product is CASSFQGVNYGYTF.

J is TRBJ2-7 and V is TRBV6-5; D possibly corresponds to TRBD1 (5 bases). CDR1 is MNHEY and CDR2 is SVGAGI in the germline V gene. V dropped 0 bases and J dropped 0 bases, with 9 bases sitting between them. This CDR3 spans 15 amino acids. The CDR3 loop is CASSYSGQGSYEQYF. In DNA form, the CDR3 reads TGTGCCAGCAGTTACTCGGGGCAGGGCTCCTACGAGCAGTACTTC.

The chain is built from TRBV7-8 and TRBJ2-7; 8 nucleotides agree with TRBD1. The CDR3 length is 16 residues. Germline CDR1 reads SGHVS; CDR2 reads FQNEAQ. V shed 0 bases and J 7 bases; nucleotides not matched to a gene: 11. CDR3 loop: CASSLALRQGAREQYF. CDR3 DNA sequence: TGTGCCAGCAGCTTAGCGCTCAGGCAGGGGGCGCGTGAGCAGTACTTC.

The chain joins TRBV13 to TRBJ2-7; 7 nucleotides agree with TRBD2. The CDR3 covers 14 residues. Germline V gives CDR1 PRHDT, CDR2 FYEKMQ (reference sequence). V lost 1 base and J lost 6; bases outside the gene matches: 6. The CDR3 spells CASSLVGRWREQYF. The DNA for the CDR3 is TGTGCCAGCAGCTTAGTCGGGAGGTGGCGCGAGCAGTACTTC.

J is TRBJ1-2 and V is TRBV19; TRBD1 might be the D (6 bases). Per germline, CDR1 LNHDA and CDR2 SQIVND (reference sequence). This CDR3 is built from 15 residues. V lost 4 bases to trimming and J lost 4 bases, with 16 bases between them. For the CDR3, the DNA is TGTGCCAGTAGTAGCCACTCCTCAGGGGCCTATGGCTACACCTTC. Translating gives CASSSHSSGAYGYTF.

This clone was seen just once. This chain joins TRBV18 and TRBJ1-1; D gene unclear. V was clipped by 6 bases and J by 1 base, with 15 bases between them. There are 15 residues in the CDR3. Germline V CDR1 and CDR2: KGHSH, LQKENI. The CDR3 coding sequence is TGTGCCAGCTCGGGTTCCGCGGGGAGGAACACTGAAGCTTTCTTT. Its translation: CASSGSAGRNTEAFF.

This chain connects TRBV30 to TRBJ2-1; 9 bases map to TRBD2. J was trimmed by 3 bases and V by 8 bases; bases with no gene match: 8. The V gene's germline CDR1 is GTSNPN and CDR2 SVGIG (reference sequence). The CDR3 covers 14 residues. CDR3 bases: TGTGCCCTAGTCCTAGCGGGAATCTACAATGAGCAGTTCTTC. This translates into CALVLAGIYNEQFF. Drawing the rest from reference TRBV30 and TRBJ2-1, the complete variable domain is SQTIHQWPATLVQPVGSPLSLECTVEGTSNPNLYWYRQAAGRGLQLLFYSVGIGQISSEVPQNLSASRPQDRQFILSSKKLLLSDSGFYLCALVLAGIYNEQFFGPGTRLTVL.

CDR3 region: CASSPQGASSSGELFF. CDR3 nucleotides: TGTGCCAGCAGCCCACAGGGGGCATCTAGTTCCGGGGAGCTGTTTTTT. The chain has TRBV7-3 and TRBJ2-2; TRBD1 matches at 9 bases. The CDR3 runs 16 residues. Trimming took 5 bases from V and 6 from J; bases not matched to a gene: 10. Germline lookup yields CDR1 SGHTA and CDR2 FQGTGA.

V gene TRBV4-3 combines with J gene TRBJ2-1, with 7 bases that match TRBD2. The J segment lost 0 bases and the V segment lost 6 bases, leaving 2 bases of the junction unmatched. The CDR3 consists of 14 residues. Germline CDR1 is LGHNA and CDR2 is YSLEER. The CDR3 DNA reads as TGCGCCAGCAGGGGCGGGGGCTCCTACAATGAGCAGTTCTTC. Encoded protein: CASRGGGSYNEQFF.

The V call is TRBV19, the J call TRBJ2-2, with 7 bases aligning to TRBD2. Trimming removed 10 bases from V and 0 bases from J; junction bases left unmatched: 8. The CDR3 runs to 15 residues. Looked up from germline, CDR1 is LNHDA and CDR2 is SQIVND (reference sequence). CDR3 in DNA: TGTGCCACTTTAGATGGGGGGGCGAACACCGGGGAGCTGTTTTTT. This gives the protein CATLDGGANTGELFF.

This clone has just one count. V and J are TRBV7-2 and TRBJ2-1; 7 bases match TRBD2. This CDR3 contains 14 residues. V gave up 3 bases and J gave up 10 bases; unmatched junction bases: 9. CDR1 and CDR2 from the germline V gene are SGHTA and FQGNSA. The CDR3 loop is CASSFLGGGTEQFF. The DNA for the CDR3 is TGTGCCAGCAGCTTTCTCGGGGGAGGGACGGAGCAGTTCTTC.

The V and J genes are TRBV18 and TRBJ1-4; D gene ambiguous. There are 15 residues in the CDR3. Germline values: CDR1 KGHSH, CDR2 LQKENI. V lost 5 bases and J lost 4, with 14 bases in between. This CDR3 is CASSKPGHDNEKLFF. The DNA for the CDR3 is TGTGCCAGCTCAAAGCCGGGTCATGATAATGAAAAACTGTTTTTT.

The chain uses TRBV15 and TRBJ2-5; 9 bases fit TRBD2. CDR1 and CDR2 from the germline V gene are LNHNV and YYDKDF (reference sequence). The CDR3 runs to 15 residues. With 7 bases clipped from V and 6 bases from J, the junction kept 12 bases outside the gene matches. The CDR3 sequence is CATTPVAGVLQTQYF. The CDR3 DNA reads TGTGCCACCACCCCAGTAGCGGGAGTTTTGCAGACCCAGTACTTC. Full variable domain (missing parts from reference TRBV15 and TRBJ2-5): DAMVIQNPRYQVTQFGKPVTLSCSQTLNHNVMYWYQQKSSQAPKLLFHYYDKDFNNEADTPDNFQSRRPNTSFCFLDIRSPGLGDTAMYLCATTPVAGVLQTQYFGPGTRLLVL.

V and J are TRBV2 and TRBJ1-6; D is possibly TRBD1 (5 bases). The germline CDR1 and CDR2 sequences are SNHLY and FYNNEI. The CDR3 runs 13 residues. Between the trimmed V and J ends, which lost 6 bases and 9 bases, there was a span of 12 bases. Here the CDR3 reads CASSAGPPSPLHF. The DNA of the CDR3 is TGTGCCAGCAGCGCAGGGCCCCCTTCACCCCTCCACTTT.

J is TRBJ1-2 and V is TRBV5-1; D possibly corresponds to TRBD1 (5 bases). The CDR3 extends over 14 amino acids. Germline CDR1 and CDR2: SGHRS and YFSETQ. V lost 4 bases to trimming and J lost 1 base, with 11 bases between them. CDR3 residues: CASSGTGGNYGYTF. As DNA, the CDR3 is TGCGCCAGCAGCGGGACGGGGGGTAACTATGGCTACACCTTC. Filled out from reference TRBV5-1 and TRBJ1-2, the complete variable domain reads KAGVTQTPRYLIKTRGQQVTLSCSPISGHRSVSWYQQTPGQGLQFLFEYFSETQRNKGNFPGRFSGRQFSNSRSEMNVSTLELGDSALYLCASSGTGGNYGYTFGSGTRLTVV.

The rearrangement joins TRBV27 to TRBJ2-1; TRBD2 aligns across 12 bases. V trimming: 6 bases; J trimming: 4 bases; junction bases outside the gene matches: 4. CDR3 size: 15 residues. Germline V lookup: CDR1 MNHEY, CDR2 SMNVEV (reference sequence). CDR3 bases: TGTGCCAGCAGCCTGACTAGCGGGGGATACAATGAGCAGTTCTTC. Translated: CASSLTSGGYNEQFF.